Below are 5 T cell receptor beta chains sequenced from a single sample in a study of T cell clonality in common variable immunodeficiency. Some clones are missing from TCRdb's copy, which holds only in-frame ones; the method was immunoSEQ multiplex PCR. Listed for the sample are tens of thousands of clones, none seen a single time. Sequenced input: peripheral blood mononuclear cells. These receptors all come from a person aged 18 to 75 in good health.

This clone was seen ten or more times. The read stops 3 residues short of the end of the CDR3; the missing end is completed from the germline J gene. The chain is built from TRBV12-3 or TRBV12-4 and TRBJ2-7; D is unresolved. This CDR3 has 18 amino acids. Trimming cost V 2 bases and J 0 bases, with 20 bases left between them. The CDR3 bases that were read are TGTGCCAGCAGTTTATATTACAGTAGGGTGTCAAGCTCCTACGAG. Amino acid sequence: CASSLYYSRVSSSYE. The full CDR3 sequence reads CASSLYYSRVSSSYEQYF.

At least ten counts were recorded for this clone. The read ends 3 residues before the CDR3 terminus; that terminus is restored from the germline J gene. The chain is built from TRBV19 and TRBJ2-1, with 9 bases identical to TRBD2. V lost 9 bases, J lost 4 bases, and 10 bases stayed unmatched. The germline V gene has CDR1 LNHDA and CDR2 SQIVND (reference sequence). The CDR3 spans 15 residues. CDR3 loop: CASETSSGEYNEQFF. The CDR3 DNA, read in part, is TGTGCCAGCGAGACCTCTAGCGGGGAGTACAATGAG. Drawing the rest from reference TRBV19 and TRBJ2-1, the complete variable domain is DGGITQSPKYLFRKEGQNVTLSCEQNLNHDAMYWYRQDPGQGLRLIYYSQIVNDFQKGDIAEGYSVSREKKESFPLTVTSAQKNPTAFYLCASETSSGEYNEQFFGPGTRLTVL.

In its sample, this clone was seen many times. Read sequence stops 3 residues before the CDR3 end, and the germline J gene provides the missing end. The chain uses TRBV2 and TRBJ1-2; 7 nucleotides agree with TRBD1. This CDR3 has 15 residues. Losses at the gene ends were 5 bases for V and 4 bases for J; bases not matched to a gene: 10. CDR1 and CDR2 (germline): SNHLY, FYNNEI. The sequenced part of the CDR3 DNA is TGTGCCAGCAGTCTCACGACAGGGAGTGCCTATGGC. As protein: CASSLTTGSAYG. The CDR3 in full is CASSLTTGSAYGYTF.

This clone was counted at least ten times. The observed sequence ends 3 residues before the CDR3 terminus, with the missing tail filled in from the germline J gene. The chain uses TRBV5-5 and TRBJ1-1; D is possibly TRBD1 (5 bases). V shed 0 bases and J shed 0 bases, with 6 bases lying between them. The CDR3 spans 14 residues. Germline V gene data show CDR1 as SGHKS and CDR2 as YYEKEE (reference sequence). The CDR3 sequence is CASSLDRLNTEAFF. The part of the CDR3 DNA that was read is TGTGCCAGCAGCTTGGACAGGCTGAACACTGAA.

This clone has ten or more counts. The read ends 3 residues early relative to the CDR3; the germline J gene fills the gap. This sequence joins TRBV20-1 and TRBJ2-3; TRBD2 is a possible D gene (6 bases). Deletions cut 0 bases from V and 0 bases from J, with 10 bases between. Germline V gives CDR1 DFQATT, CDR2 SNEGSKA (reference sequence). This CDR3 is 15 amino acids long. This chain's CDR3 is CSARDGGKSTDTQYF. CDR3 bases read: TGCAGTGCTAGAGACGGGGGTAAAAGCACAGATACG.